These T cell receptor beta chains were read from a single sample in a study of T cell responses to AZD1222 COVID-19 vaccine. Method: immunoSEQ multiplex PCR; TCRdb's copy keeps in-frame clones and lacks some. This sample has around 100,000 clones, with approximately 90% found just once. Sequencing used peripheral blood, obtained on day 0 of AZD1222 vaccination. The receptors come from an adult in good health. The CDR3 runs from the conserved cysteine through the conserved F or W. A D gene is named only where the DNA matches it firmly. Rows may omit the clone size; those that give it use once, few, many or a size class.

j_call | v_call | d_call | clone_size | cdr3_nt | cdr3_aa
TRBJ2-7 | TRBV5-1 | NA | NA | TGCGCCAGCAGCTTGGAGTCTCGCGAGCAGTACTTC | CASSLESREQYF
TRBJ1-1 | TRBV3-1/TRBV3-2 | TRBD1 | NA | TGTGCCAGCAGCCAATGGGGACAGGGTTTCACTGAAGCTTTCTTT | CASSQWGQGFTEAFF
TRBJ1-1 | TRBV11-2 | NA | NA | TGTGCCAGCAGCTCTTGGGGGGCGGACACTGAAGCTTTCTTT | CASSSWGADTEAFF
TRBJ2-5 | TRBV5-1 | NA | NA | TGCGCCAGCAGTAAAATTGGAGAGACCCAGTACTTC | CASSKIGETQYF
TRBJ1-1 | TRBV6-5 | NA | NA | TGTGCCAGCAGGAACACTGAAGCTTTCTTT | CASRNTEAFF
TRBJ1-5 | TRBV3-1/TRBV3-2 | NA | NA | TGTGCCAGCAGCCAAGCAGGGGATAGTCAGCCCCAGCATTTT | CASSQAGDSQPQHF
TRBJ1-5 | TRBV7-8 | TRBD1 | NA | TGTGCCAGCAGCTCAGGACAGGTTGGGATTCAGCCCCAGCATTTT | CASSSGQVGIQPQHF
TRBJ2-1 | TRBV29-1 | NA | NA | TGCAGCGCACTAACAAGGACCCGAACCAATGAGCAGTTCTTC | CSALTRTRTNEQFF
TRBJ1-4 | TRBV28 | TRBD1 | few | TGTGCCAGCATGCAGGGGGTTCGTGAAAAACTGTTTTTT | CASMQGVREKLFF
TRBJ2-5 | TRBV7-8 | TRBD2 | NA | TGTGCCAGCAGCCTACGGGGTCTGACGGGGGGAGAGACCCAGTACTTC | CASSLRGLTGGETQYF
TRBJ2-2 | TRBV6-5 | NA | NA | TGTGCCAGCAGTTTGACTAGTCGGGCCGGGGAGCTGTTTTTT | CASSLTSRAGELFF
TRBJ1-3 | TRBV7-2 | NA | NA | TGTGCCAGCAGCTTAGCGCAGGGCGCCACCATATATTTT | CASSLAQGATIYF
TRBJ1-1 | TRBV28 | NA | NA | TGTGCCAGCAGTTTATTAGACTCCCAAGCTTTCTTT | CASSLLDSQAFF
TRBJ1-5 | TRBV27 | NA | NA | TGTGCCAGCAGTTTATCGACAGGCCCTAGCAATCAGCCCCAGCATTTT | CASSLSTGPSNQPQHF
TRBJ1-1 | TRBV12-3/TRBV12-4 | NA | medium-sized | TGTGCCAGCACCCCGGACACCTCTGAAGCTTTCTTT | CASTPDTSEAFF
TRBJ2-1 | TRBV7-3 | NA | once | TGTGCCAGCAGCTTAGGGATAAGCTCCTACAATGAGCAGTTCTTC | CASSLGISSYNEQFF
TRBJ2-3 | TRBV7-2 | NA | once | TGTGCCAGCAGCTTAGCGCGGGACGCCTCGCAGTATTTT | CASSLARDASQYF
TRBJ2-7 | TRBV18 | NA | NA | TGTGCCAGCTCCGGGAAGAGTTGGTCCTACGAGCAGTACTTC | CASSGKSWSYEQYF
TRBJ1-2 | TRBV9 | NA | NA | TGTGCCAGCAGCGTCGGACGGAACTATGGCTACACCTTC | CASSVGRNYGYTF
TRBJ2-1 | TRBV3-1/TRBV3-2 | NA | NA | TGTGCCAGCAGCCAAGGGCTTATCCAAAGCTACAATGAGCAGTTCTTC | CASSQGLIQSYNEQFF
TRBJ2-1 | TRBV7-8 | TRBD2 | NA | TGTGCCAGCAGCTTAGTATCAGGACTAGCGAGGGTCGAGCAGTTCTTC | CASSLVSGLARVEQFF
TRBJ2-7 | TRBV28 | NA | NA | TGTGCCAGCAGCTCCCCCGGGGCACTTAAGGTCTACGAGCAGTACTTC | CASSSPGALKVYEQYF
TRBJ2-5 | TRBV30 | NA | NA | TGTGCCTGGAGTGTACCCATAGGCAGGGGCCAAGAGACCCAGTACTTC | CAWSVPIGRGQETQYF
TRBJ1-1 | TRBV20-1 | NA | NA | TGCAGTGCTAGAGATAACCGGGGAGCTTTCTTT | CSARDNRGAFF
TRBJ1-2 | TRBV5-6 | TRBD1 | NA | TGTGCCAGCAGTCTTGACAGGGACTCTGGCTACACCTTC | CASSLDRDSGYTF
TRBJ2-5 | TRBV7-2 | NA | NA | TGTGCCAGCAGCTTCTACACTCCGGGACTTCAAGAGACCCAGTACTTC | CASSFYTPGLQETQYF
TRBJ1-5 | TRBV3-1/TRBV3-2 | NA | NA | TGTGCCAGCAGCCAAGATCACGACAGTCGATTTAGCAATCAGCCCCAGCATTTT | CASSQDHDSRFSNQPQHF
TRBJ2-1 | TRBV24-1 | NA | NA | TGTGCCACCAGTGATTCGGTGGGAGCGCCTGACAGTGAGCAGTTCTTC | CATSDSVGAPDSEQFF
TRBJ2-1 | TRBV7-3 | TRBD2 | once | TGTGCCAGCAGCCCCGTGATAGCGGGGGACAATGAGCAGTTCTTC | CASSPVIAGDNEQFF
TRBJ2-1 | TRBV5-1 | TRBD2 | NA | TGCGCCAGCAGCCCTCTGGCGGGGGGAAGTAATGAGCAGTTCTTC | CASSPLAGGSNEQFF
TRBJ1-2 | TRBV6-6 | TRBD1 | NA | TGTGCCAGCAGTTACCGACAGGGGGAAGGGGGCTACACCTTC | CASSYRQGEGGYTF
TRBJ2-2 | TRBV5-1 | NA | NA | TGCGCCAGCAGCTTGCCCAACACCGGGGAGCTGTTTTTT | CASSLPNTGELFF
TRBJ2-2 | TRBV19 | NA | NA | TGTGCCAGTAGTATAGAAGGGCATTTGAACACCGGGGAGCTGTTTTTT | CASSIEGHLNTGELFF
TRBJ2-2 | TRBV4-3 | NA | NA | TGCGCCAGCAGCCAAGATAGGCGGATGGAGCTGTTTTTT | CASSQDRRMELFF
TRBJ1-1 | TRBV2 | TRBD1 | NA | TGTGCCAGCAGGCTGACAGGGGGACACACTGAAGCTTTCTTT | CASRLTGGHTEAFF
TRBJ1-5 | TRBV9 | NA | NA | TGTGCCAGCAGCGTAGGGACAGAAAGCAATCAGCCCCAGCATTTT | CASSVGTESNQPQHF
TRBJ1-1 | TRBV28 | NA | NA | TGTGCCAGCAGTTTGATCCTCACTGAAGCTTTCTTT | CASSLILTEAFF
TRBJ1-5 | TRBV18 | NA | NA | TGTGCCAGCTCAGGGGATGGAGGCAATCAGCCCCAGCATTTT | CASSGDGGNQPQHF
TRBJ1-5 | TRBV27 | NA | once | TGTGCCAGCAGCGGGGGCCAAAATCAGCCCCAGCATTTT | CASSGGQNQPQHF
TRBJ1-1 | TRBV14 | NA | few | TGTGCCAGCAGCTATGACCTGAACACTGAAGCTTTCTTT | CASSYDLNTEAFF
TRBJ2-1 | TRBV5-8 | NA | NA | TGTGCCAGCAGCTTGGCCCCCCACGATGAGCAGTTCTTC | CASSLAPHDEQFF
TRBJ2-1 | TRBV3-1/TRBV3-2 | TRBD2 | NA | TGTGCCAGCAGCCAACTAGCGGGAGGCAACAATGAGCAGTTCTTC | CASSQLAGGNNEQFF